The clone carrying this T cell receptor (beta chain) was seen once. The assay was immunoSEQ multiplex PCR, and TCRdb's table has in-frame clones only and misses some. Altogether about 52,000 clones are present, around 91% being singletons, with the ten largest covering about 3.1%. The entry originates in a study of blood T cell repertoires in COVID-19. On the study more broadly: T cells, B-cell-depleted T cells, or PBMCs provided the cDNA or gDNA that served as material.

The TCR comes from a human donor in a cohort sampled during active COVID-19. The sequenced material came from peripheral blood.

This CDR3 reads CACGTSGSYEQYF. Written as DNA, the CDR3 is TGTGCGTGTGGGACTAGCGGTTCCTACGAGCAGTACTTC. The genes are TRBV28 and TRBJ2-7, with 11 bases fitting TRBD2. The germline gives CDR1 MDHEN, CDR2 SYDVKM. The CDR3 spans 13 residues.